One and the same sample provided the 29 T cell receptor beta chains below, sequenced in a study of cytomegalovirus exposure and HLA in healthy donors. The PCR made use of 60 Vbeta and 13 Jbeta primers. The protocol was immunoSEQ multiplex PCR, while the TCRdb copy is restricted to in-frame clones and leaves out a portion. Altogether under 200,000 clones are present, around four fifths being singletons, with the ten largest covering roughly 7.3%. The sample was PBMCs. Receptors originate from a male donor in good health and CMV-seropositive.

This chain joins TRBV2 and TRBJ2-2; 11 bases are a match to TRBD1. CDR3 length equals 13 residues. With V trimmed by 6 bases and J by 8 bases, 2 bases remained unmatched. Germline V CDR1 and CDR2: SNHLY, FYNNEI. The DNA of the CDR3 is TGTGCCAGCAGCCGGGACAGGGGGGGGGAGCTGTTTTTT. Translation gives CASSRDRGGELFF. The full variable domain, with the rest looked up from reference TRBV2 and TRBJ2-2, is EPEVTQTPSHQVTQMGQEVILRCVPISNHLYFYWYRQILGQKVEFLVSFYNNEISEKSEIFDDQFSVERPDGSNFTLKIRSTKLEDSAMYFCASSRDRGGELFFGEGSRLTVL.

The CDR3, as DNA: TGTGCTTGCTCGGGGGGTTCTGGCTACACCTTC. Its protein product is CACSGGSGYTF. The chain links TRBV12-5 to TRBJ1-2; TRBD1 might be the D (5 bases). Trimming cost V 11 bases and J 7 bases, with 14 bases left between them. The germline CDR1 and CDR2 sequences are LGHNT and FRNRAP. The CDR3 is made up of 11 amino acids. The whole variable domain, filled in from reference TRBV12-5 and TRBJ1-2, reads DARVTQTPRHKVTEMGQEVTMRCQPILGHNTVFWYRQTMMQGLELLAYFRNRAPLDDSGMPKDRFSAEMPDATLATLKIQPSEPRDSAVYFCACSGGSGYTFGSGTRLTVV.

The chain couples TRBV4-3 to TRBJ2-3, with TRBD1 as a possible D gene (5 bases). Looked up from germline, CDR1 is LGHNA and CDR2 is YSLEER. This CDR3 is built from 15 residues. V was trimmed by 0 bases and J by 0 bases, leaving 7 bases between them. The CDR3 DNA sequence: TGCGCCAGCAGCCAAGACAGGGTAAGCACAGATACGCAGTATTTT. This translates into CASSQDRVSTDTQYF.

The rearrangement uses TRBV12-5 and TRBJ2-3; D not certain. The V end lost 11 bases, the J end lost 3 bases, and 9 bases lay between the germline ends. Looked up from germline, CDR1 is LGHNT and CDR2 is FRNRAP. The CDR3 covers 11 residues. The CDR3 DNA is TGTGCTTGGTCAGGTACAGATACGCAGTATTTT. Translated: CAWSGTDTQYF.

The chain couples TRBV2 to TRBJ2-5; TRBD1 aligns across 10 bases. The J call may be in error: the DNA end matches TRBJ2-7 better. CDR1 and CDR2 from the germline V gene are SNHLY and FYNNEI. This CDR3 has 14 residues. As DNA, the CDR3 is TGTGCCACCGCCGACAGGGGGCGCTTGGGCGAGCAGTACTTC. It yields the protein CATADRGRLGEQYF.

The chain carries TRBV2 and TRBJ1-1; D might be TRBD1 (5 bases). V dropped 8 bases and J dropped 3 bases, with 16 bases sitting between them. The CDR3 has 14 amino acids. The V gene's germline CDR1 is SNHLY and CDR2 FYNNEI. This CDR3 reads CASGRGSGDTEAFF. The CDR3 DNA follows: TGTGCCAGCGGGAGGGGTTCGGGAGACACTGAAGCTTTCTTT.

This rearrangement joins TRBV30 to TRBJ2-3; D may be TRBD1 (6 bases). This CDR3 contains 13 residues. CDR1 is GTSNPN, CDR2 SVGIG, per germline (reference sequence). Deletions cut 7 bases from V and 1 base from J, with 12 bases between. The CDR3 sequence is CALRGRGTDTQYF. DNA for the CDR3: TGTGCCTTGAGGGGGAGAGGCACAGATACGCAGTATTTT.

This clone was counted once. Germline and junction disagree at one end, which may indicate a read error. The rearrangement links TRBV7-9 to TRBJ2-7, with D possibly TRBD2 on 6 matching bases. This CDR3 comprises 16 residues. The V gene's germline CDR1 is SEHNR and CDR2 FQNEAQ (reference sequence). The CDR3 sequence: CSSSLGAGRSSYEQYF. The CDR3 DNA is TGTTCCAGCAGCTTAGGAGCGGGCAGATCCTCCTACGAGCAGTACTTC.

This clone was observed a few times. The chain uses TRBV4-3 and TRBJ1-4; 8 bases line up with TRBD1. CDR3 size: 15 residues. In germline, CDR1 is LGHNA, CDR2 YSLEER. J was trimmed by 5 bases and V by 4 bases; bases with no gene match: 6. The DNA of the CDR3 is TGCGCCAGCAGCCCCCTGGACAGGGCGAATGAAAAACTGTTTTTT. Amino acids: CASSPLDRANEKLFF.

The chain recombines TRBV19 with TRBJ2-1; TRBD2 matches at 7 bases. The germline V gene has CDR1 LNHDA and CDR2 SQIVND (reference sequence). CDR3 length: 16 amino acids. Trimming at V came to 5 bases and at J to 8 bases, leaving 15 bases not matched to a gene. CDR3 in DNA: TGTGCCAGTAGTTTTGCTAGCGGTAAAACTAGAGATGAGCAGTTCTTC. This codes for CASSFASGKTRDEQFF.

In its sample, this clone was seen once. The J gene is TRBJ2-2, the V gene TRBV30; D gene unclear. The V and J ends lost 2 bases and 0 bases respectively, with 10 bases between them. CDR3 size: 15 residues. Germline V gives CDR1 GTSNPN, CDR2 SVGIG (reference sequence). The CDR3 DNA reads TGTGCCTGGAGTAGCACTACAACGAACACCGGGGAGCTGTTTTTT. It specifies CAWSSTTTNTGELFF.

The chain recombines TRBV30 with TRBJ2-7, with D possibly matching TRBD2 (5 bases). There are 14 residues in the CDR3. Germline V gene lookup returns CDR1 GTSNPN and CDR2 SVGIG (reference sequence). Trimming took 5 bases from V and 2 from J, leaving 16 bases between them. The CDR3 DNA reads as TGTGCCTGGGACGATCAGGAGGACCCCTACGAGCAGTACTTC. Translation: CAWDDQEDPYEQYF.

This clone was seen a handful of times. The V gene is TRBV5-6, the J gene TRBJ1-2, with D possibly being TRBD1 (5 bases). Germline values: CDR1 SGHDT, CDR2 YYEEEE. The CDR3 contains 13 residues. V was pared by 5 bases and J by 7 bases, with 15 bases between. The CDR3 region has the DNA TGTGCCAGCAGTTCCTCCCAGGGCGGTGGCTACACCTTC. It encodes CASSSSQGGGYTF.

The rearrangement uses TRBV2 and TRBJ2-3, with 7 bases fitting TRBD2. V lost 10 bases to trimming and J lost 0 bases; unmatched junction nucleotides: 10. This CDR3 comprises 15 residues. CDR1 is SNHLY and CDR2 is FYNNEI in the germline V gene. DNA for the CDR3: TGTGCCACGAGAAAGCGGGGAACTAGCACAGATACGCAGTATTTT. As protein: CATRKRGTSTDTQYF.

The V call is TRBV27, the J call TRBJ2-1; D is perhaps TRBD2 (6 bases). The CDR3 runs 15 residues. Germline loops: CDR1 MNHEY, CDR2 SMNVEV (reference sequence). Trimming removed 3 bases at V and 9 bases at J, with 18 bases between. This CDR3 reads CASSFNRRGSGEQFF. CDR3 coding DNA: TGTGCCAGCAGTTTTAATCGGCGGGGATCGGGTGAGCAGTTCTTC.

The chain joins TRBV5-1 to TRBJ1-1, with TRBD1 matching over 7 bases. V trimming: 4 bases; J trimming: 3 bases; junction bases outside the gene matches: 6. Germline CDR1 SGHRS, CDR2 YFSETQ. The CDR3 sequence is 14 residues long. In nucleotides, the CDR3 is TGCGCCAGCAGCCAGACAGGGCGAGACACTGAAGCTTTCTTT. This sequence encodes CASSQTGRDTEAFF. The entire variable domain, with the rest obtained from reference TRBV5-1 and TRBJ1-1, is as follows: KAGVTQTPRYLIKTRGQQVTLSCSPISGHRSVSWYQQTPGQGLQFLFEYFSETQRNKGNFPGRFSGRQFSNSRSEMNVSTLELGDSALYLCASSQTGRDTEAFFGQGTRLTVV.

The genes are TRBV25-1 and TRBJ2-5; 8 nucleotides match TRBD2. The V gene end was trimmed by 5 bases and the J gene end by 5 bases; junction bases not matched to a gene: 13. The CDR3 totals 16 residues. CDR1 and CDR2 from the germline V gene are MGHDK and SYGVNS. CDR3 nucleotide sequence: TGTGCCAGCAGTACGAGCGGGGGCCCTTTCCGGGAGACCCAGTACTTC. Its protein is CASSTSGGPFRETQYF.

The chain uses TRBV2 and TRBJ1-6; possible D gene TRBD1, 6 bases. The germline CDR1 and CDR2 sequences are SNHLY and FYNNEI. Trimming took off 11 bases at V and 5 bases at J, with 13 bases between the two ends. CDR3 size: 13 residues. The CDR3 DNA sequence: TGTGCCGGACGGGACACTCATAATTCACCCCTCCACTTT. It encodes CAGRDTHNSPLHF.

The V gene is TRBV6-1, the J gene TRBJ2-7; TRBD2 matches 13 bases. Germline assignment: CDR1 MNHNS and CDR2 SASEGT. The CDR3 sequence is 14 residues long. Unmatched junction bases numbered 6, after V lost 8 bases and J lost 5 bases. The CDR3 is CASQGLAGKNEQYF. The CDR3 DNA follows: TGTGCCAGCCAGGGACTAGCGGGGAAGAACGAGCAGTACTTC.

The chain joins TRBV30 to TRBJ2-1; TRBD2 agrees at 13 bases. The CDR3 is made up of 14 amino acids. Per the germline V gene, CDR1 is GTSNPN and CDR2 is SVGIG (reference sequence). Unmatched junction bases numbered 3, after V lost 1 base and J lost 9 bases. The CDR3 protein is CAWSALAGGREQFF. CDR3 nucleotide sequence: TGTGCCTGGAGTGCACTAGCGGGGGGGCGTGAGCAGTTCTTC.

The CDR3 region is CASSWMTLGGAGEQYF. CDR3 coding DNA: TGTGCCAGCAGCTGGATGACGCTCGGGGGGGCCGGAGAGCAGTACTTC. The chain uses TRBV11-2 and TRBJ2-7, with TRBD2 identical over 8 bases. V lost 4 bases and J lost 7; bases outside the gene matches: 15. Germline V lookup: CDR1 SGHAT, CDR2 FQNNGV. CDR3 length equals 16 residues.

The J gene is TRBJ2-2, the V gene TRBV6-6, with 8 positions matching TRBD2. Germline V gives CDR1 MNHNY, CDR2 SVGAGI (reference sequence). With 4 bases clipped from V and 7 bases from J, the junction kept 11 bases outside the gene matches. The CDR3 length is 16 residues. The CDR3 region has the DNA TGTGCCAGCAGTTCCCGGGGGGGCCCCCTAAGCGGGGAGCTGTTTTTT. Translation gives CASSSRGGPLSGELFF.

The J gene is TRBJ2-7, the V gene TRBV27; D uncertain. CDR1 is MNHEY and CDR2 is SMNVEV in the germline V gene (reference sequence). This CDR3 has 14 residues. V was cut by 5 bases and J by 0 bases, with 11 bases left in between. CDR3 loop: CASSPFTFSYEQYF. The CDR3 DNA is TGTGCCAGCAGTCCCTTTACATTCTCCTACGAGCAGTACTTC.

The chain carries TRBV6-5 and TRBJ2-7; weak D call: TRBD2 (7 bases). CDR1 MNHEY and CDR2 SVGAGI come from the germline V gene. V lost 7 bases to trimming and J lost 5 bases, with 18 bases between them. This CDR3 comprises 14 residues. The CDR3 DNA reads as TGTGCCAGCACCTTGAGTGGGGGGGCGGACGAGCAGTACTTC. Translating gives CASTLSGGADEQYF.

This clone came up a few times. Other DNA sequences of this sample code for an identical CDR3. The chain links TRBV4-2 to TRBJ2-1; D is uncertain. This CDR3 comprises 12 residues. CDR1 and CDR2 from the germline V gene are LGHNA and YNFKEQ. V was shortened by 1 base and J by 8 bases, with 6 bases between the two germline ends. The CDR3 sequence: CASSQVPDEQFF. The CDR3 coding sequence is TGTGCCAGCAGCCAAGTCCCCGATGAGCAGTTCTTC.

V usage is TRBV30 and J usage is TRBJ2-2; 9 nucleotides match TRBD1. The V gene end was trimmed by 0 bases and the J gene end by 4 bases; junction bases not matched to a gene: 6. This CDR3 contains 16 residues. CDR1 and CDR2 from the germline V gene are GTSNPN and SVGIG (reference sequence). In DNA form, the CDR3 reads TGTGCCTGGAGTGTACTGGACAGGGGCGGCACCGGGGAGCTGTTTTTT. This codes for CAWSVLDRGGTGELFF.

This chain connects TRBV13 to TRBJ2-7; D is perhaps TRBD2 (5 bases). V was shortened by 3 bases and J by 2 bases, with 11 bases between the two germline ends. There are 14 residues in the CDR3. Germline V lookup: CDR1 PRHDT, CDR2 FYEKMQ (reference sequence). CDR3 DNA sequence: TGTGCCAGCAGCTTCCGACTAAAACCCTACGAGCAGTACTTC. Translated, it gives CASSFRLKPYEQYF.

This clone was seen a handful of times. The rearrangement joins TRBV5-6 to TRBJ1-4; TRBD1 aligns across 8 bases. This CDR3 is built from 13 residues. Germline loops: CDR1 SGHDT, CDR2 YYEEEE. V was clipped by 4 bases and J by 8 bases; unmatched bases: 4. The CDR3 here is CASSGGTGEKLFF. As DNA, the CDR3 is TGTGCCAGCAGCGGGGGGACAGGCGAAAAACTGTTTTTT.

V usage is TRBV19 and J usage is TRBJ1-1; TRBD1 matches 8 bases. The CDR3 is 14 residues long. V trimming: 5 bases; J trimming: 5 bases; junction bases outside the gene matches: 7. The V gene's germline CDR1 is LNHDA and CDR2 SQIVND (reference sequence). The CDR3 DNA reads as TGTGCCAGTAGTTTCCAGGGGGCTACGACTGAAGCTTTCTTT. Translated, it gives CASSFQGATTEAFF. The full variable domain, in which reference TRBV19 and TRBJ1-1 provide the parts outside the CDR3, is DGGITQSPKYLFRKEGQNVTLSCEQNLNHDAMYWYRQDPGQGLRLIYYSQIVNDFQKGDIAEGYSVSREKKESFPLTVTSAQKNPTAFYLCASSFQGATTEAFFGQGTRLTVV.